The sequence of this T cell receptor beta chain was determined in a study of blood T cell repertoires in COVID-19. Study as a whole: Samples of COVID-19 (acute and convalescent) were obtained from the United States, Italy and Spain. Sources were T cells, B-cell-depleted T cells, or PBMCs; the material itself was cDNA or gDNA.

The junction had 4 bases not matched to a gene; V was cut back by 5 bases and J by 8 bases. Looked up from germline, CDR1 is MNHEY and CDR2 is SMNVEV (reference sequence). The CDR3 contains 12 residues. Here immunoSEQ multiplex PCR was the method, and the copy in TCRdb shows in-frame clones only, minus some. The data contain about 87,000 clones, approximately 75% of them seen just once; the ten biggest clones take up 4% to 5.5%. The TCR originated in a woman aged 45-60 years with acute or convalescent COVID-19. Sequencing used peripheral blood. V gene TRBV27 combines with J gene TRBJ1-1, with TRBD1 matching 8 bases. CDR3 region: CASSLRTGEAFF. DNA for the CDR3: TGTGCCAGCAGTCTTCGGACAGGGGAAGCTTTCTTT.